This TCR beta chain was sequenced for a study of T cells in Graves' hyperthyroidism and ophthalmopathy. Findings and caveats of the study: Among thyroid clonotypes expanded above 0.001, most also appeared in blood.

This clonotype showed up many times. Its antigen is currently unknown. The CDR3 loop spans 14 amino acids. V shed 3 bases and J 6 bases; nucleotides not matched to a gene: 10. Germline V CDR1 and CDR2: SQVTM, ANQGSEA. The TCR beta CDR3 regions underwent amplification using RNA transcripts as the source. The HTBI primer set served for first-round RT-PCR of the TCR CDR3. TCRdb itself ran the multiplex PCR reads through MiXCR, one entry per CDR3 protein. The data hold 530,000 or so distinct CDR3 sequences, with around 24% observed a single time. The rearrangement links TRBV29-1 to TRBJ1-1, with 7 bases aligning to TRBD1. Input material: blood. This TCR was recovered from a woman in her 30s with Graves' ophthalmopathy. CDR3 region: CSVDIQTGRAEAFF. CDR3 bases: TGCAGCGTTGATATTCAGACAGGGAGGGCTGAAGCTTTCTTT.